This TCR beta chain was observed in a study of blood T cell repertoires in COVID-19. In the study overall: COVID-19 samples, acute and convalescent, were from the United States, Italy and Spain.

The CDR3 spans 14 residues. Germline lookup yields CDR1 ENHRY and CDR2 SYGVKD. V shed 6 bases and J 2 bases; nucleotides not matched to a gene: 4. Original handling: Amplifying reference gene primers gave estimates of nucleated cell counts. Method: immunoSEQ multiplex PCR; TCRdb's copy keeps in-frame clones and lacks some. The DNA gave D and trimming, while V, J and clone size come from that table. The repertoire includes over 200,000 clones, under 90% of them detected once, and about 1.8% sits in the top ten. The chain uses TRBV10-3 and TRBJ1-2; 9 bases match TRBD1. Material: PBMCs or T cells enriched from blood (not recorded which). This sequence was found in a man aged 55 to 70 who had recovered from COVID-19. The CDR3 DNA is TGTGCCATCAGCTCTGGGACAGGGAACTATGGCTACACCTTC. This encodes CAISSGTGNYGYTF.